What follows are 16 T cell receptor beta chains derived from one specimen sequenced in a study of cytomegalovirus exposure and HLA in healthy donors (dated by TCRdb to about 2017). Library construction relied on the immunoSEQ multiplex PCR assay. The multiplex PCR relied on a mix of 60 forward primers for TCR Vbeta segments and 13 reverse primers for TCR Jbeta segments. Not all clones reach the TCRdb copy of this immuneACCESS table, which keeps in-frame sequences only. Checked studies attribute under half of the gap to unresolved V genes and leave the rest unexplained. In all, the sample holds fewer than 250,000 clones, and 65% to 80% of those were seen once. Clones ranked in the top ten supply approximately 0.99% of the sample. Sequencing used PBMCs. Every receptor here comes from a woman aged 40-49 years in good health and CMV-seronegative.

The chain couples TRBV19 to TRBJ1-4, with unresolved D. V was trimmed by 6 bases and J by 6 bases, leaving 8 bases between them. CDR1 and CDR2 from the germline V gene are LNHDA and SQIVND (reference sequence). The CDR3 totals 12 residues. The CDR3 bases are TGTGCCAGTAGGCGGTTTGATGAAAAACTGTTTTTT. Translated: CASRRFDEKLFF.

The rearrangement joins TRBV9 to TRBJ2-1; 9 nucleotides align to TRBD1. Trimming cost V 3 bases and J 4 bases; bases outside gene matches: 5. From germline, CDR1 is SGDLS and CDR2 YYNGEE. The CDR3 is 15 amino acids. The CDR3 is CASSAGTGSYNEQFF. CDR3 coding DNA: TGTGCCAGCAGCGCCGGGACAGGGTCTTACAATGAGCAGTTCTTC.

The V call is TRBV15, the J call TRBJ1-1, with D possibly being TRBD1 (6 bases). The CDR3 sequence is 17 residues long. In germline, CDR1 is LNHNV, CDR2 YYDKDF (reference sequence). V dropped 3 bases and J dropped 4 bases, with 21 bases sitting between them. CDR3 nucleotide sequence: TGTGCCACCAGCAGGTCTCAGGGGCTAACAGGGCTCACTGAAGCTTTCTTT. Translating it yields CATSRSQGLTGLTEAFF. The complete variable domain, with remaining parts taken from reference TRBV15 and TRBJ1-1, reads DAMVIQNPRYQVTQFGKPVTLSCSQTLNHNVMYWYQQKSSQAPKLLFHYYDKDFNNEADTPDNFQSRRPNTSFCFLDIRSPGLGDTAMYLCATSRSQGLTGLTEAFFGQGTRLTVV.

The CDR3 protein is CASSIQQGIGYTF. CDR3 nucleotide sequence: TGTGCCAGCAGCATCCAACAGGGGATTGGCTACACCTTC. The chain recombines TRBV5-5 with TRBJ1-2; TRBD1 matches 7 bases. Germline V CDR1 and CDR2: SGHKS, YYEKEE (reference sequence). J gave up 7 bases and V 4 bases, and 7 bases lay outside the gene matches. This CDR3 contains 13 residues.

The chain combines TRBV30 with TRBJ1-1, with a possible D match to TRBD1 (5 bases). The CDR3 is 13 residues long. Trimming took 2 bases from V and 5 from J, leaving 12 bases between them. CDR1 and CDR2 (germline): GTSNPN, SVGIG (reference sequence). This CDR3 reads CAWSLGGNTEAFF. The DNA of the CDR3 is TGTGCCTGGAGTCTGGGGGGAAATACTGAAGCTTTCTTT.

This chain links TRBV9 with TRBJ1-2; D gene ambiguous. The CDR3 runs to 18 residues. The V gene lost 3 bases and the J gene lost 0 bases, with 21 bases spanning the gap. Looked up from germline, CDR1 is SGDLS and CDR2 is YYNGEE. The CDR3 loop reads CASSAGRGQAIPNYGYTF. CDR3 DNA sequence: TGTGCCAGCAGCGCGGGTAGAGGGCAAGCGATTCCTAACTATGGCTACACCTTC.

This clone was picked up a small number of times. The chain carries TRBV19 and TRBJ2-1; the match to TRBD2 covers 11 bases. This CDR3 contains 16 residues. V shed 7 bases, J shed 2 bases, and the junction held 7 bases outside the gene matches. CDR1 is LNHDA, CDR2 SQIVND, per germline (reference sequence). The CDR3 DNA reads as TGTGCCAGTACCCTGATAGCGGGAGGGGCCTACAATGAGCAGTTCTTC. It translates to CASTLIAGGAYNEQFF. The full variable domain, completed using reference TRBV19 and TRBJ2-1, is DGGITQSPKYLFRKEGQNVTLSCEQNLNHDAMYWYRQDPGQGLRLIYYSQIVNDFQKGDIAEGYSVSREKKESFPLTVTSAQKNPTAFYLCASTLIAGGAYNEQFFGPGTRLTVL.

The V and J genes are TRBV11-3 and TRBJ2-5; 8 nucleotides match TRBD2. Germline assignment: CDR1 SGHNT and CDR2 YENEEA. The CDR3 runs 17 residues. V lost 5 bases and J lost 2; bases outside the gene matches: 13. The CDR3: CASSVSGSTIKQETQYF. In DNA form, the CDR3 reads TGTGCCAGCAGCGTGAGCGGGAGTACAATCAAACAAGAGACCCAGTACTTC. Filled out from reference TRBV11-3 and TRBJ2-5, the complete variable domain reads EAGVVQSPRYKIIEKKQPVAFWCNPISGHNTLYWYLQNLGQGPELLIRYENEEAVDDSQLPKDRFSAERLKGVDSTLKIQPAELGDSAVYLCASSVSGSTIKQETQYFGPGTRLLVL.

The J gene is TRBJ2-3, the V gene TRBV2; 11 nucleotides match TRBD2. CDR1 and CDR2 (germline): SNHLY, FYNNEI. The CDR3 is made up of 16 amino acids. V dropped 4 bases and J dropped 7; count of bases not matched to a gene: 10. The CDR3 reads CASSARLSGRGNTQYF. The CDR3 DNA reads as TGTGCCAGCAGTGCCAGACTTAGCGGGAGGGGAAATACGCAGTATTTT.

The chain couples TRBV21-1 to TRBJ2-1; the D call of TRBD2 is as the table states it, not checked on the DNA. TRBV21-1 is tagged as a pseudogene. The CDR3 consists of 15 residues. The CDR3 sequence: CASSPRLAWLNEQFF. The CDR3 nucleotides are TGTGCCAGCAGCCCCCGACTAGCGTGGTTGAATGAGCAGTTCTTC.

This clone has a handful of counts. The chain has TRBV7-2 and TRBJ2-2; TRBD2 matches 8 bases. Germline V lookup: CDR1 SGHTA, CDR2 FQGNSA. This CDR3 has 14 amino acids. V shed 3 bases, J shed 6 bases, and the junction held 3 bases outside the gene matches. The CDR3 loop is CASSLGLVAGELFF. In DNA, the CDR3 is TGTGCCAGCAGCTTGGGACTAGTCGCCGGGGAGCTGTTTTTT.

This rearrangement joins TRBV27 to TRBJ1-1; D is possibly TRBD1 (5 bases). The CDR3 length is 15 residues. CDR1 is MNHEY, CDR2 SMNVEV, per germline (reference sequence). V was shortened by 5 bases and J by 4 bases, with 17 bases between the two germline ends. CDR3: CASSPTGPTGTEAFF. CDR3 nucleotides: TGTGCCAGCAGTCCAACAGGTCCGACGGGCACTGAAGCTTTCTTT.

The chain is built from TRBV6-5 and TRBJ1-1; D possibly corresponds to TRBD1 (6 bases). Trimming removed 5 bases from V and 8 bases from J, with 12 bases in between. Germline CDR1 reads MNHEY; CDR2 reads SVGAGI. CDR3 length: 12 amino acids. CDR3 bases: TGTGCCAGCAGTGGACGGACAGCCGAAGCTTTCTTT. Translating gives CASSGRTAEAFF.

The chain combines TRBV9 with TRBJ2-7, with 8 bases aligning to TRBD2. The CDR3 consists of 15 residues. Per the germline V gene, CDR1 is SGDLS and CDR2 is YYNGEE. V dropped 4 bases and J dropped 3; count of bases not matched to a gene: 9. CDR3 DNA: TGTGCCAGCAGCTCGGGACTAGATATCGACTACGAGCAGTACTTC. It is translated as CASSSGLDIDYEQYF.

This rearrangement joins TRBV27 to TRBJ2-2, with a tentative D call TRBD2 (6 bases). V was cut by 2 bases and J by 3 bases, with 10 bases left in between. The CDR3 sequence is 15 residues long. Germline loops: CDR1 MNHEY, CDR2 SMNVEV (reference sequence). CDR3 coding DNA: TGTGCCAGCAGTTTAGGAGGGGCCGACACCGGGGAGCTGTTTTTT. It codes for CASSLGGADTGELFF.

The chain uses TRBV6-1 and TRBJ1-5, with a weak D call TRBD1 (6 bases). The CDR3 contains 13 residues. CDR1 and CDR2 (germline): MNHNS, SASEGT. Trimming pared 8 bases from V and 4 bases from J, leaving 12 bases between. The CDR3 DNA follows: TGTGCCAGCGGTCCAGGGGCGAATCAGCCCCAGCATTTT. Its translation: CASGPGANQPQHF.